The sequence of this T cell receptor (beta chain) was determined in a study of memory CD4+ T cells and cytomegalovirus serostatus. Study background: Healthy Belgian adult donors included roughly nine CMV-positive and 24 CMV-negative people. Notes on the study in general: Of 150 to 200 reported CMV TCRbeta sequences, 67 were found in memory CD4+ repertoires.

In the case of this clone: The antigen is not known.

The sort gate was single viable CD3+CD4+CD8-CD45RO+ cells for memory CD4+ T cells. Positive selection with CD4 microbeads enriched total CD4+ T cells. Original methodology: Out-of-frame sequences were removed, leaving 2 million to 2.5 million distinct TCRbeta sequences. Clones were read by immunoSEQ multiplex PCR, and TCRdb kept only the in-frame ones, dropping some. The V and J calls and clone size come from that table; D and trimming were worked out from the DNA. The table has approximately 50,000 clones, over 70% seen once. The sample comprised memory CD4+ T cells from blood. This receptor was identified in an adult in good health and CMV-seropositive.

CDR3 in amino acids: CASSGGLALYNEQFF. In nucleotides, the CDR3 is TGTGCCAGCAGCGGCGGACTAGCACTTTACAATGAGCAGTTCTTC. The rearrangement joins TRBV9 to TRBJ2-1, with 8 bases aligning to TRBD2. Losses at the gene ends were 3 bases for V and 4 bases for J; bases not matched to a gene: 6. Germline V gene sequence: CDR1 SGDLS, CDR2 YYNGEE. This CDR3 is 15 amino acids long. Looking up the rest from reference TRBV9 and TRBJ2-1 gives the full variable domain: DSGVTQTPKHLITATGQRVTLRCSPRSGDLSVYWYQQSLDQGLQFLIQYYNGEERAKGNILERFSAQQFPDLHSELNLSSLELGDSALYFCASSGGLALYNEQFFGPGTRLTVL.